What follows describes a single T cell receptor beta chain. The antigen remains unidentified. TCRdb itself ran the RT-PCR reads through MiXCR, one entry per CDR3 protein. The table records 600,000 to 850,000 distinct CDR3 sequences, 12% to 15% of them present only once. The data are from a study of response to subunit inactivated influenza vaccine. General study points: Authors suggested seasonal influenza vaccinations each recruit few new T cells.

Deletions cut 10 bases from V and 2 bases from J, with 15 bases between. CDR1 is ENHRY, CDR2 SYGVKD, per germline. The CDR3 consists of 13 residues. The sequence was collected from a man in his fifties or sixties who received an inactivated influenza vaccine. Sequenced here: PBMCs from blood, sampled less than 15 days before vaccination. This rearrangement joins TRBV10-3 to TRBJ2-7; D tentatively reads TRBD1 or TRBD2 (5 bases each). The CDR3 here is CATTPGPAYEQYF. CDR3 bases: TGTGCCACCACCCCGGGGCCAGCCTACGAGCAGTACTTC.